This is a list of T cell receptor beta chains from one sample in a study of control samples from healthy donors and cancer patients. The data were produced by immunoSEQ multiplex PCR, yet TCRdb's version contains in-frame clones alone and is incomplete. The sample has some 120,000 clones, about 87% seen once; the top ten hold roughly 3%. Sequenced sample: blood. The receptors were gathered from a man in his sixties in good health. Both conserved end residues are part of each CDR3. The order of the fields is V gene, J gene, CDR3 protein.

V gene: TRBV27; J gene: TRBJ1-2; CDR3 protein: CASSFAQDISGYTF
V gene: TRBV24-1; J gene: TRBJ1-2; CDR3 protein: CATSAAEGGTPNYGYTF
V gene: TRBV16; J gene: TRBJ1-1; CDR3 protein: CASSPARDSEAFF
V gene: TRBV7-3; J gene: TRBJ2-3; CDR3 protein: CASSSSDSHDTQYF
V gene: TRBV4-1; J gene: TRBJ2-2; CDR3 protein: CASSQDGRASGELFF
V gene: TRBV6-1; J gene: TRBJ2-3; CDR3 protein: CASSEEGVARDTQYF
V gene: TRBV10-2; J gene: TRBJ2-3; CDR3 protein: CASSESYGLVTDTQYF
V gene: TRBV7-3; J gene: TRBJ2-3; CDR3 protein: CASSLSQGSTQYF
V gene: TRBV25-1; J gene: TRBJ1-1; CDR3 protein: CASSLSGGRAFF
V gene: TRBV9; J gene: TRBJ2-2; CDR3 protein: CASSVGQTPNTGELFF
V gene: TRBV5-1; J gene: TRBJ2-2; CDR3 protein: CASSLSPTGVAGELFF
V gene: TRBV19; J gene: TRBJ1-5; CDR3 protein: CASSILLESNQPQHF
V gene: TRBV4-3; J gene: TRBJ2-3; CDR3 protein: CASSQKLSGASTDTQYF